A selection of T cell receptor beta chains follows, all from one sample in a study of OX40 agonist ivuxolimab in advanced cancers. Using immunoSEQ multiplex PCR, the repertoire was profiled, and TCRdb retains in-frame clones only, with some absent. The data contain about 27,000 clones, approximately 80% of them singletons. Sequenced here: CD4+ or CD8+ T cells sorted from blood, sampled in a trial of the OX40 agonist ivuxolimab. The receptor set was obtained from an adult with an advanced solid tumor such as melanoma, head and neck, liver or kidney cancer. CDR3s include the opening cysteine and the closing phenylalanine or tryptophan. D genes are given only for firm matches. A row's size may be missing; if present it is once, few, many or a size class.

J gene: TRBJ1-5
clone size: -
D gene: -
V gene: TRBV4-1
CDR3 DNA: TGCGCCAGCAGCCAAGATCAGAACCAGCCCCAGCATTTT
CDR3 protein: CASSQDQNQPQHF

J gene: TRBJ2-7
clone size: -
D gene: TRBD1
V gene: TRBV9
CDR3 DNA: TGTGCCAGCAGCGAACAGGGGGATCCCTACGAGCAGTACTTC
CDR3 protein: CASSEQGDPYEQYF

J gene: TRBJ2-4
clone size: medium-sized
D gene: -
V gene: TRBV6-5
CDR3 DNA: TGTGCCAGCAGTTACGGGGACTCCAACATTCAGTACTTC
CDR3 protein: CASSYGDSNIQYF

J gene: TRBJ2-1
clone size: -
D gene: TRBD1
V gene: TRBV19
CDR3 DNA: TGTGCCAGTAGTTCAACGGGACAGTCCTTCAATGAGCAGTTCTTC
CDR3 protein: CASSSTGQSFNEQFF

J gene: TRBJ1-1
clone size: -
D gene: -
V gene: TRBV5-5
CDR3 DNA: TGTGCCAGCAGCGTGGGTACTGAAGCTTTCTTT
CDR3 protein: CASSVGTEAFF

J gene: TRBJ2-2
clone size: medium-sized
D gene: TRBD2
V gene: TRBV5-1
CDR3 DNA: TGCGCCAGCAGCTTGGATCCAGCGGGAGGGAGGGTGTTTTTT
CDR3 protein: CASSLDPAGGRVFF

J gene: TRBJ2-7
clone size: -
D gene: TRBD2
V gene: TRBV19
CDR3 DNA: TGTGCCAGTAGTCTAGAGGGACTAGCGGGCTACGAGCAGTACTTC
CDR3 protein: CASSLEGLAGYEQYF

J gene: TRBJ2-7
clone size: -
D gene: -
V gene: TRBV11-3
CDR3 DNA: TGTGCCAGCAGCATTGGGCTGCTGGGCGAGCAGTACTTC
CDR3 protein: CASSIGLLGEQYF

J gene: TRBJ2-1
clone size: -
D gene: -
V gene: TRBV13
CDR3 DNA: TGTGCCAGCAGCTTATGGGGGTATAGGTCCTACAATGAGCAGTTCTTC
CDR3 protein: CASSLWGYRSYNEQFF

J gene: TRBJ2-7
clone size: many
D gene: -
V gene: TRBV4-2
CDR3 DNA: TGTGCCAGCAGCCAAGAAGGGGGATGGGAGCAGTACTTC
CDR3 protein: CASSQEGGWEQYF

J gene: TRBJ1-6
clone size: -
D gene: -
V gene: TRBV30
CDR3 DNA: TGTGCCTGGAGCCGACAGGTTCGGATCAGCTCCTATAATTCACCCCTCCACTTT
CDR3 protein: CAWSRQVRISSYNSPLHF

J gene: TRBJ2-7
clone size: -
D gene: -
V gene: TRBV21-1
CDR3 DNA: TGTGCCAGCAGCCCAACAGGACCGCGGGACCTAGGGGACTACGAGCAGTACTTC
CDR3 protein: CASSPTGPRDLGDYEQYF

J gene: TRBJ1-1
clone size: -
D gene: -
V gene: TRBV9
CDR3 DNA: TGTGCCAGCAGCGTAGGATTTACAGGGGAAGCTTTCTTT
CDR3 protein: CASSVGFTGEAFF

J gene: TRBJ2-5
clone size: -
D gene: TRBD1
V gene: TRBV29-1
CDR3 DNA: TGCAGCGTTGAAGATCTTGGGACAGGGCTATCGATTTTCCGGGAGACCCAGTACTTC
CDR3 protein: CSVEDLGTGLSIFRETQYF

J gene: TRBJ1-5
clone size: -
D gene: TRBD1
V gene: TRBV19
CDR3 DNA: TGTGCCAGTAGTATGGACAGGGGGAATCAGCCCCAGCATTTT
CDR3 protein: CASSMDRGNQPQHF

J gene: TRBJ2-1
clone size: few
D gene: -
V gene: TRBV9
CDR3 DNA: TGTGCCAGCTCGCCGGGCAGTAACTACAATGAGCAGTTCTTC
CDR3 protein: CASSPGSNYNEQFF

J gene: TRBJ2-1
clone size: -
D gene: TRBD1
V gene: TRBV5-6
CDR3 DNA: TGTGCCAGCAGCTTGGGAGGGGGCTTGTACAATGAGCAGTTCTTC
CDR3 protein: CASSLGGGLYNEQFF

J gene: TRBJ2-5
clone size: -
D gene: -
V gene: TRBV5-6
CDR3 DNA: TGTGCCAGCAGCTTGGGGGCCCGAGGCCGGTTGGAGACCCAGTACTTC
CDR3 protein: CASSLGARGRLETQYF

J gene: TRBJ2-7
clone size: -
D gene: -
V gene: TRBV5-6
CDR3 DNA: TGTGCCAGCAGCCACTTCGGGGACTACGAGCAGTACTTC
CDR3 protein: CASSHFGDYEQYF

J gene: TRBJ1-2
clone size: -
D gene: -
V gene: TRBV2
CDR3 DNA: TGTGCCAGCAGTGAAGTTAACTATGGCTACACCTTC
CDR3 protein: CASSEVNYGYTF

J gene: TRBJ2-3
clone size: -
D gene: TRBD2
V gene: TRBV6-5
CDR3 DNA: TGTGCCAGCAGTTACGGGAGGGCGGATACGCAGTATTTT
CDR3 protein: CASSYGRADTQYF

J gene: TRBJ2-7
clone size: -
D gene: -
V gene: TRBV30
CDR3 DNA: TGTGCCTGGAGTGCTGTAAGGGCCGAGCAGTACTTC
CDR3 protein: CAWSAVRAEQYF

J gene: TRBJ1-2
clone size: -
D gene: -
V gene: TRBV7-9
CDR3 DNA: TGTGCCAGCAGCCCCCCAGACAGGAGAGATGGCTACACCTTC
CDR3 protein: CASSPPDRRDGYTF

J gene: TRBJ2-5
clone size: -
D gene: -
V gene: TRBV25-1
CDR3 DNA: TGTGCCAGCAGTGGGGTGGGGGAAGAGACCCAGTACTTC
CDR3 protein: CASSGVGEETQYF

J gene: TRBJ2-1
clone size: medium-sized
D gene: -
V gene: TRBV7-3
CDR3 DNA: TGTGCCAGCAGCTTAACCCCCCAATTGGGGGTCAATGAGCAGTTCTTC
CDR3 protein: CASSLTPQLGVNEQFF

J gene: TRBJ2-3
clone size: -
D gene: -
V gene: TRBV28
CDR3 DNA: TGTGCCAGCAGTACACAATCCCTCGGGACATCGCAGTATTTT
CDR3 protein: CASSTQSLGTSQYF

J gene: TRBJ2-7
clone size: -
D gene: -
V gene: TRBV2
CDR3 DNA: TGTGCCAGCACTATCTCCCGCTACGAGCAGTACTTC
CDR3 protein: CASTISRYEQYF

J gene: TRBJ2-1
clone size: -
D gene: -
V gene: TRBV6-4
CDR3 DNA: TGTGCCAGCAGCGTTTCCTCAAGCTCCTACAATGAGCAGTTCTTC
CDR3 protein: CASSVSSSSYNEQFF

J gene: TRBJ2-1
clone size: -
D gene: -
V gene: TRBV27
CDR3 DNA: TGTGCCAGCAGCCTTACAGGGGGCGCGGGGGGTGAGCAGTTCTTC
CDR3 protein: CASSLTGGAGGEQFF

J gene: TRBJ1-2
clone size: -
D gene: -
V gene: TRBV21-1
CDR3 DNA: TGTGCCAGCAGCTCCGGACAGACTAACTATGGCTACACCTTC
CDR3 protein: CASSSGQTNYGYTF

J gene: TRBJ2-5
clone size: -
D gene: TRBD2
V gene: TRBV7-3
CDR3 DNA: TGTGCCAGCAGCTTATCGCCTAGCGGGAGGATTGAGACCCAGTACTTC
CDR3 protein: CASSLSPSGRIETQYF

J gene: TRBJ2-1
clone size: -
D gene: TRBD1
V gene: TRBV9
CDR3 DNA: TGTGCCAGCAGCCCAGGGGGGACAGGGTTTCGGAATGAGCAGTTCTTC
CDR3 protein: CASSPGGTGFRNEQFF

J gene: TRBJ2-7
clone size: -
D gene: -
V gene: TRBV19
CDR3 DNA: TGTGCCAGTAGTCAGACGAGCTCCTACGAGCAGTACTTC
CDR3 protein: CASSQTSSYEQYF

J gene: TRBJ2-2
clone size: -
D gene: -
V gene: TRBV21-1
CDR3 DNA: TGTGCCAGCAGCAAACCCACGGGCACCGGGGAGCTGTTTTTT
CDR3 protein: CASSKPTGTGELFF

J gene: TRBJ2-7
clone size: -
D gene: -
V gene: TRBV28
CDR3 DNA: TGTGCCAGCAGCCCACCATGGCAGCGGATAGAATACGAGCAGTACTTC
CDR3 protein: CASSPPWQRIEYEQYF

J gene: TRBJ1-2
clone size: few
D gene: -
V gene: TRBV13
CDR3 DNA: TGTGCCAGCAGCTTAGGACGGGGTGGGTATGGCTACACCTTC
CDR3 protein: CASSLGRGGYGYTF

J gene: TRBJ2-7
clone size: -
D gene: -
V gene: TRBV7-9
CDR3 DNA: TGTGCCAGCAGCTTGACAGGAACGCAGTACGAGCAGTACTTC
CDR3 protein: CASSLTGTQYEQYF

J gene: TRBJ2-7
clone size: -
D gene: TRBD2
V gene: TRBV11-3
CDR3 DNA: TGTGCCAGCAGCCCCCGAGGTGGGGAGGGCGGCGCCTACGAGCAGTACTTC
CDR3 protein: CASSPRGGEGGAYEQYF

J gene: TRBJ1-1
clone size: -
D gene: -
V gene: TRBV10-3
CDR3 DNA: TGTGCCATCAGTGATTTGGGTCTGCACACTGAAGCTTTCTTT
CDR3 protein: CAISDLGLHTEAFF

J gene: TRBJ2-5
clone size: -
D gene: -
V gene: TRBV9
CDR3 DNA: TGTGCCAGCAGCCTTACGCACGGTTCACTGGGAGAGACCCAGTACTTC
CDR3 protein: CASSLTHGSLGETQYF

J gene: TRBJ2-7
clone size: -
D gene: -
V gene: TRBV27
CDR3 DNA: TGTGCCAGCAGTTTATCCGGTTGGCGTACAGGTACCGTTTACGAGCAGTACTTC
CDR3 protein: CASSLSGWRTGTVYEQYF

J gene: TRBJ1-5
clone size: few
D gene: -
V gene: TRBV4-1
CDR3 DNA: TGCGCCAGCAGCCACGGGCAGTTCAGGCTCAAAAGCAATCAGCCCCAGCATTTT
CDR3 protein: CASSHGQFRLKSNQPQHF

J gene: TRBJ1-5
clone size: once
D gene: -
V gene: TRBV5-1
CDR3 DNA: TGCGCCAGCAGCGACCCCCCAACCTTTCAGCCCCAGCATTTT
CDR3 protein: CASSDPPTFQPQHF

J gene: TRBJ1-3
clone size: -
D gene: -
V gene: TRBV7-8
CDR3 DNA: TGTGCCAGCAGCACCTCGGACAGACATTTT
CDR3 protein: CASSTSDRHF

J gene: TRBJ1-1
clone size: -
D gene: -
V gene: TRBV9
CDR3 DNA: TGTGCCAGCAGCGAACACATAAACACTGAAGCTTTCTTT
CDR3 protein: CASSEHINTEAFF

J gene: TRBJ2-3
clone size: -
D gene: TRBD1
V gene: TRBV9
CDR3 DNA: TGTGCCAGCAGCCCCCGCAAAGGGGGCTACACAGATACGCAGTATTTT
CDR3 protein: CASSPRKGGYTDTQYF

J gene: TRBJ2-1
clone size: -
D gene: -
V gene: TRBV11-1
CDR3 DNA: TGTGCCAGCAGCCCAGGCAGGAGCAATGAGCAGTTCTTC
CDR3 protein: CASSPGRSNEQFF

J gene: TRBJ2-7
clone size: -
D gene: -
V gene: TRBV20-1
CDR3 DNA: TGCAGTGCTGGGGACACGTACGAGCAGTACTTC
CDR3 protein: CSAGDTYEQYF

J gene: TRBJ1-2
clone size: -
D gene: -
V gene: TRBV2
CDR3 DNA: TGTGCCAGCAGTGATACGGGGTTCGTCTATGGCTACACCTTC
CDR3 protein: CASSDTGFVYGYTF

J gene: TRBJ2-7
clone size: -
D gene: TRBD1
V gene: TRBV5-4
CDR3 DNA: TGTGCCAGCAGTCCCGGACAGGGGGCTGTTTACGAGCAGTACTTC
CDR3 protein: CASSPGQGAVYEQYF

J gene: TRBJ1-3
clone size: -
D gene: -
V gene: TRBV5-1
CDR3 DNA: TGCGCCAGCAGCTTGGCAGGGTTCTCTGGAAACACCATATATTTT
CDR3 protein: CASSLAGFSGNTIYF

J gene: TRBJ2-3
clone size: -
D gene: TRBD1
V gene: TRBV6-1
CDR3 DNA: TGTGCCAGCTCCCAAGGGGGCGAAACAGATACGCAGTATTTT
CDR3 protein: CASSQGGETDTQYF

J gene: TRBJ1-5
clone size: -
D gene: TRBD1
V gene: TRBV7-8
CDR3 DNA: TGTGCCAGCAACCCCGGGACAGGGAGTCAGCCCCAGCATTTT
CDR3 protein: CASNPGTGSQPQHF

J gene: TRBJ2-7
clone size: -
D gene: -
V gene: TRBV21-1
CDR3 DNA: TGTGCCAGCAGCGCCTTAGGATCGGGGAGCGGAGGCTTAAGGGGCCCTTACGAGCAGTACTTC
CDR3 protein: CASSALGSGSGGLRGPYEQYF

J gene: TRBJ2-3
clone size: -
D gene: TRBD2
V gene: TRBV10-3
CDR3 DNA: TGTGCCATCAGTGAGCCTCATCAGCGGGAGGCCGACACAGATACGCAGTATTTT
CDR3 protein: CAISEPHQREADTDTQYF

J gene: TRBJ2-3
clone size: few
D gene: -
V gene: TRBV11-3
CDR3 DNA: TGTGCCAGCAGCTTTACAACCACAGATACGCAGTATTTT
CDR3 protein: CASSFTTTDTQYF

J gene: TRBJ2-1
clone size: -
D gene: -
V gene: TRBV7-8
CDR3 DNA: TGTGCCAGCAGCTCCATAGGAGTCTACAATGAGCAGTTCTTC
CDR3 protein: CASSSIGVYNEQFF

J gene: TRBJ2-1
clone size: -
D gene: TRBD1
V gene: TRBV5-6
CDR3 DNA: TGTGCCAGCAGCCCCAGGGGGTCACAGGGGGCGGGCTCCTACAATGAGCAGTTCTTC
CDR3 protein: CASSPRGSQGAGSYNEQFF

J gene: TRBJ2-3
clone size: -
D gene: -
V gene: TRBV11-1
CDR3 DNA: TGTGCCAGCAGCTTCAGGGGTATACCGCCCACAGATACGCAGTATTTT
CDR3 protein: CASSFRGIPPTDTQYF